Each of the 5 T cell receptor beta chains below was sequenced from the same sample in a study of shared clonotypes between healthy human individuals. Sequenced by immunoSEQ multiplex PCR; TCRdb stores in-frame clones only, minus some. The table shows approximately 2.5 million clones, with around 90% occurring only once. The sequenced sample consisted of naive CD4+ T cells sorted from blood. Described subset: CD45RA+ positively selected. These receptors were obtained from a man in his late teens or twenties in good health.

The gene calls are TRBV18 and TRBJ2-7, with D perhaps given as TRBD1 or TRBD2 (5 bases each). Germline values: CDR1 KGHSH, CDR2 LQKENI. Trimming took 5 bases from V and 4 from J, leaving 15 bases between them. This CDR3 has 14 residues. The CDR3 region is CASSATMGDYEQYF. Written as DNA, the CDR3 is TGTGCCAGCTCAGCTACCATGGGGGATTACGAGCAGTACTTC.

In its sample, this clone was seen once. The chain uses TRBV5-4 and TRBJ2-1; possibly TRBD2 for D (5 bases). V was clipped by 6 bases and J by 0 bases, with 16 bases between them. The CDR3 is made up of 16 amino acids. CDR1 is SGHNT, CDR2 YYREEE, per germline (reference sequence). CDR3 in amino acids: CASIGSGESSYNEQFF. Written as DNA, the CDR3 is TGTGCCAGCATCGGTTCCGGGGAAAGCTCCTACAATGAGCAGTTCTTC. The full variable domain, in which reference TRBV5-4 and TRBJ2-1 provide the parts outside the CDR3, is ETGVTQSPTHLIKTRGQQVTLRCSSQSGHNTVSWYQQALGQGPQFIFQYYREEENGRGNFPPRFSGLQFPNYSSELNVNALELDDSALYLCASIGSGESSYNEQFFGPGTRLTVL.

The CDR3: CASSAETGYGQPQHF. In nucleotides, the CDR3 is TGTGCCAGCAGCGCAGAGACAGGGTACGGTCAGCCCCAGCATTTT. The chain joins TRBV7-8 to TRBJ1-5, with TRBD1 matching 7 bases. CDR1 and CDR2 (germline): SGHVS, FQNEAQ. V was clipped by 5 bases and J by 6 bases; unmatched bases: 10. CDR3 size: 15 residues.

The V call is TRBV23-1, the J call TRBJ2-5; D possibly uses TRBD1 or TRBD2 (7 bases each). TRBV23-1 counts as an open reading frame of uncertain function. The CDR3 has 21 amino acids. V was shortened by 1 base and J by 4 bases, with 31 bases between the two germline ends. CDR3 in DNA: TGCGCCAGCAGTCAATTCAACCCACAGAACAACAGGGGATTAGCGGGAGAGACCCAGTACTTC. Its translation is CASSQFNPQNNRGLAGETQYF.

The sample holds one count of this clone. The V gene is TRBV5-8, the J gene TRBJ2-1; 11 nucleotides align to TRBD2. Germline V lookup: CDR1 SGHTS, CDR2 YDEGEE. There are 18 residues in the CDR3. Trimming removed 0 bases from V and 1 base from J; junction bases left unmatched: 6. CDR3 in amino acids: CASSLEPASGGSYNEQFF. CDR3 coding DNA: TGTGCCAGCAGCTTGGAGCCCGCTAGCGGGGGGTCCTACAATGAGCAGTTCTTC. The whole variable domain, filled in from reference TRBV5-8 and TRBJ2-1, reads EAGVTQSPTHLIKTRGQQATLRCSPISGHTSVYWYQQALGLGLQFLLWYDEGEERNRGNFPPRFSGRQFPNYSSELNVNALELEDSALYLCASSLEPASGGSYNEQFFGPGTRLTVL.